The entry that follows covers one T cell receptor beta chain sequence. This CDR3 contains 17 residues. Trimming removed 2 bases from V and 1 base from J, with 17 bases in between. The germline V gene encodes CDR1 SGHAT and CDR2 FQNNGV. The data originate from a study of blood T cell repertoires in COVID-19. Method: immunoSEQ multiplex PCR; TCRdb's copy keeps in-frame clones and lacks some. The sample yields 150,000 or so clones, approximately 92% seen once. The chain recombines TRBV11-2 with TRBJ1-2; TRBD1 is a possible D gene (6 bases). This clonotype was obtained from a woman between 35 and 50 years old with acute or convalescent COVID-19. Sequenced material: peripheral blood. The CDR3: CASSLWKDRRNNYGYTF. The CDR3 DNA reads as TGTGCCAGCAGCTTATGGAAGGACAGAAGAAATAACTATGGCTACACCTTC.